The clone carrying this T cell receptor (beta chain) was observed a single time. Its antigen is unknown. This entry belongs to a study of Ad26.COV2.S vaccination and SARS-CoV-2 variants. About the study: This donor came from the COV1001 trial of Ad26.COV2.S. The authors gave Ad26.COV2.S intramuscularly, either once or twice 56 days apart. Study-wide points: Estimates derived from TCR breadth and depth analyses may have underestimated total T cell responses.

The table came from immunoSEQ multiplex PCR; TCRdb's copy has only in-frame clones and leaves some out. The sample has roughly 300,000 clones, about nine tenths seen once; the top ten hold approximately 5.9%. Treatment specified: 15 to 20 received Ad26.COV2.S at low or high dose, single or two shots; several received placebo; per-sample allocation not given. Sampling happened 63 days after the first vaccine or placebo injection. An adult aged 18-55 years in Boston served as the donor. Losses at the gene ends were 6 bases for V and 4 bases for J; bases not matched to a gene: 13. Germline values: CDR1 ENHRY, CDR2 SYGVKD. CDR3 size: 17 residues.

The source was peripheral blood, collected in a trial of Ad26.COV2.S vaccine versus placebo. The rearrangement uses TRBV10-3 and TRBJ2-1; 9 positions match TRBD2. This receptor was obtained from a person between 18 and 59 years old who received the Ad26.COV2.S COVID-19 vaccine or a placebo. The CDR3 bases are TGTGCCATCAGGCCCAGCGGGGGGCCATTGATATACAATGAGCAGTTCTTC. As protein: CAIRPSGGPLIYNEQFF.